Below, one TCR beta chain is given with its context. The data derive from a study of T cells in localized non-small cell lung cancer. This CDR3 has 14 amino acids. Germline CDR1 ENHRY, CDR2 SYGVKD. Trimming took 4 bases from V and 2 from J, leaving 11 bases between them. Produced via immunoSEQ multiplex PCR; TCRdb's table is partial and in-frame only. Here the sample spans 15,000 to 20,000 clones, about 80% being singletons. This sequence originates from a male donor at least 60 years old with stage I lung adenocarcinoma. Here the sequenced sample was peripheral blood, taken before any cancer treatment. The chain recombines TRBV10-3 with TRBJ2-5; tentative D call: TRBD2 (6 bases). This chain's CDR3 is CAISAAGLQETQYF. The DNA for the CDR3 is TGTGCCATCAGTGCAGCGGGTCTTCAAGAGACCCAGTACTTC.